A single sample gave rise to the 18 T cell receptor beta chains below, sequenced in a study of T cell changes during pregnancy in multiple sclerosis (dated by TCRdb to between 2018 and 2021). The library was built by means of the immunoSEQ multiplex PCR assay. TCRdb carries this immuneACCESS record with in-frame sequences only. Its versions omit some clonotypes, under half of them owing to an unresolved V gene in the studies checked, with the rest unexplained. This sample lists some 80,000 clones; about 89% were detected once. The ten largest clonotypes hold roughly 1% of the sample. Source: peripheral blood, taken in the first trimester of pregnancy. These receptors all stem from a female donor in good health, enrolled as a control in a pregnancy study.

The chain links TRBV7-6 to TRBJ1-6; D is unresolved. The CDR3 is made up of 13 amino acids. CDR1 and CDR2 from the germline V gene are SGHVS and FNYEAQ. Trimming took 3 bases from V and 7 from J, leaving 7 bases between them. The CDR3 sequence: CASSLRENSPLHF. The CDR3 DNA sequence: TGTGCCAGCAGCTTGAGGGAGAATTCACCCCTCCACTTT.

This chain connects TRBV28 to TRBJ1-2; TRBD1 might be the D (6 bases). V lost 3 bases to trimming and J lost 8 bases, with 16 bases between them. The CDR3 length is 14 residues. Looked up from germline, CDR1 is MDHEN and CDR2 is SYDVKM. The CDR3 bases are TGTGCCAGCAGTTTCCCAGACAGGCCGCAGGGCTACACCTTC. Translated, it gives CASSFPDRPQGYTF.

Written as DNA, the CDR3 is TGTGCCAGCAGCTCCGACAGGTTCGGGCCCCTCGCCCCATATTTT. The encoded protein is CASSSDRFGPLAPYF. J is TRBJ1-3 and V is TRBV2; maybe TRBD1 (6 bases). Trimming took off 6 bases at V and 15 bases at J, with 27 bases between the two ends. The CDR3 contains 15 residues. CDR1 is SNHLY and CDR2 is FYNNEI in the germline V gene.

Here the CDR3 reads CASSQEIGVNQPQHF. In DNA, the CDR3 is TGTGCCAGCAGCCAAGAAATCGGGGTCAATCAGCCCCAGCATTTT. The chain couples TRBV4-2 to TRBJ1-5; D not certain. CDR3 length: 15 residues. Germline V lookup: CDR1 LGHNA, CDR2 YNFKEQ. With 0 bases removed from V and 3 bases from J, the gap between germline ends came to 9 bases.

J is TRBJ2-7 and V is TRBV2; D is unresolved. V was clipped by 7 bases and J by 5 bases, with 6 bases between them. The CDR3 sequence is 10 residues long. Per the germline V gene, CDR1 is SNHLY and CDR2 is FYNNEI. Here the CDR3 DNA reads TGTGCCAGCACGTCAGACGAGCAGTACTTC. Its translation: CASTSDEQYF. Based on the CDR3 plus reference TRBV2 and TRBJ2-7, the full variable domain is EPEVTQTPSHQVTQMGQEVILRCVPISNHLYFYWYRQILGQKVEFLVSFYNNEISEKSEIFDDQFSVERPDGSNFTLKIRSTKLEDSAMYFCASTSDEQYFGPGTRLTVT.

In nucleotides, the CDR3 is TGTGCCAGCAGCCCCCATGGACAGGGGGCCGCTGAAGCTTTCTTT. Amino acid sequence: CASSPHGQGAAEAFF. This chain links TRBV9 with TRBJ1-1, with 11 bases that match TRBD1. Germline CDR1 is SGDLS and CDR2 is YYNGEE. This CDR3 has 15 amino acids. V was pared by 4 bases and J by 6 bases, with 8 bases of the junction left unmatched.

The chain recombines TRBV2 with TRBJ1-4, with D unclear. This CDR3 is 12 amino acids long. The germline V gene encodes CDR1 SNHLY and CDR2 FYNNEI. With 7 bases removed from V and 8 bases from J, the gap between germline ends came to 11 bases. CDR3 sequence (DNA): TGTGCCAGCAAAGAAGCTTCGGAAAAACTGTTTTTT. This translates into CASKEASEKLFF.

J is TRBJ1-5 and V is TRBV28, with D perhaps TRBD1 (5 bases). Trimming took 2 bases from V and 7 from J, leaving 18 bases between them. Germline CDR1 MDHEN, CDR2 SYDVKM. The CDR3 sequence is 16 residues long. The CDR3: CASSLGGGRIEQPQHF. DNA of the CDR3: TGTGCCAGCAGTTTAGGGGGAGGGCGAATAGAACAGCCCCAGCATTTT.

CDR3 nucleotides: TGTGCCAGCAGCGAAAGGGGGCGATTCCCAGATACGCAGTATTTT. This sequence encodes CASSERGRFPDTQYF. This chain uses TRBV25-1 with TRBJ2-3, with 7 bases lining up with TRBD1. The CDR3 has 15 residues. Trimming took 6 bases from V and 4 from J; bases not matched to a gene: 10. The germline V gene encodes CDR1 MGHDK and CDR2 SYGVNS.

DNA for the CDR3: TGTGCCAGCAGGCAAAGGGGACACCTCGACATGCGCTACACCTTC. It specifies CASRQRGHLDMRYTF. The chain combines TRBV6-5 with TRBJ1-2, with D possibly TRBD1 on 6 matching bases. This CDR3 is built from 15 residues. Trimming cost V 6 bases and J 9 bases, with 23 bases left between them. The V gene's germline CDR1 is MNHEY and CDR2 SVGAGI.

V and J are TRBV6-6 and TRBJ2-7; 12 nucleotides line up with TRBD2. This CDR3 has 16 residues. Germline loops: CDR1 MNHNY, CDR2 SVGAGI (reference sequence). Trimming took 6 bases from V and 3 from J; bases not matched to a gene: 9. The CDR3 region has the DNA TGTGCCAGCAGCTTTCCTAGCGGGGGGGGAGGCTACGAGCAGTACTTC. Its translation: CASSFPSGGGGYEQYF.

The rearrangement links TRBV18 to TRBJ1-1, with D uncertain. This CDR3 comprises 13 residues. V was pared by 2 bases and J by 3 bases, with 7 bases between. Germline V gene sequence: CDR1 KGHSH, CDR2 LQKENI. In DNA, the CDR3 is TGTGCCAGCTCACCAGAGGGTTACACTGAAGCTTTCTTT. It specifies CASSPEGYTEAFF.

This sequence joins TRBV7-8 and TRBJ2-1, with 11 bases fitting TRBD2. The ends lost 5 bases at V and 9 bases at J; junction bases unmatched: 12. CDR1 is SGHVS and CDR2 is FQNEAQ in the germline V gene. The CDR3 length is 16 residues. CDR3 bases: TGTGCCAGCAGCCCAGCAGTAGCGGGGGGGTCTAGTGAGCAGTTCTTC. This sequence encodes CASSPAVAGGSSEQFF.

This chain uses TRBV9 with TRBJ1-3, with D tentatively TRBD1 (6 bases). The CDR3 sequence is 14 residues long. The germline V and J ends were trimmed by 3 bases and 2 bases, with 9 bases remaining between them. CDR1 is SGDLS and CDR2 is YYNGEE in the germline V gene. CDR3 DNA sequence: TGTGCCAGCAGCGCAAGGGGGACTGGAAACACCATATATTTT. Its translation is CASSARGTGNTIYF. Full variable domain (rest looked up from reference TRBV9 and TRBJ1-3): DSGVTQTPKHLITATGQRVTLRCSPRSGDLSVYWYQQSLDQGLQFLIQYYNGEERAKGNILERFSAQQFPDLHSELNLSSLELGDSALYFCASSARGTGNTIYFGEGSWLTVV.

This clone was seen once. This chain links TRBV18 with TRBJ2-1; 14 nucleotides match TRBD2. The CDR3 spans 16 residues. CDR1 and CDR2 (germline): KGHSH, LQKENI. Germline trimming cut 5 bases from V and 4 bases from J; bases unmatched to any gene: 4. This chain's CDR3 is CASSTGLAGAYNEQFF. The CDR3 region has the DNA TGTGCCAGCTCAACGGGACTAGCGGGGGCTTACAATGAGCAGTTCTTC.

The chain combines TRBV9 with TRBJ1-6; D is ambiguous. Germline CDR1 reads SGDLS; CDR2 reads YYNGEE. V dropped 4 bases and J dropped 7 bases, with 18 bases sitting between them. The CDR3 totals 16 residues. The CDR3: CASSPRGLRKNSPLHF. The CDR3 DNA reads TGTGCCAGCAGCCCCCGCGGTTTGAGGAAAAATTCACCCCTCCACTTT.

The chain combines TRBV6-5 with TRBJ2-7; a possible D gene is TRBD2 (5 bases). Germline loops: CDR1 MNHEY, CDR2 SVGAGI. V shed 3 bases and J shed 6 bases, with 15 bases lying between them. The length of the CDR3 is 14 residues. This chain's CDR3 is CASSYRQTGSEQYF. CDR3 sequence (DNA): TGTGCCAGCAGTTATAGACAAACGGGGAGCGAGCAGTACTTC.

The chain couples TRBV7-7 to TRBJ2-2; D gene unclear. This CDR3 region has 15 residues. Trimming shortened V by 1 base and J by 6 bases, and 12 bases separated the two germline ends. Germline-derived CDR1 and CDR2 are SSHAT and FNYEAQ (reference sequence). For the CDR3, the DNA is TGTGCCAGCAGCTTAGGCCCCCTCCGAGCCGGGGAGCTGTTTTTT. Protein sequence: CASSLGPLRAGELFF. The whole variable domain, filled in from reference TRBV7-7 and TRBJ2-2, reads GAGVSQSPRYKVTKRGQDVTLRCDPISSHATLYWYQQALGQGPEFLTYFNYEAQPDKSGLPSDRFSAERPEGSISTLTIQRTEQRDSAMYRCASSLGPLRAGELFFGEGSRLTVL.